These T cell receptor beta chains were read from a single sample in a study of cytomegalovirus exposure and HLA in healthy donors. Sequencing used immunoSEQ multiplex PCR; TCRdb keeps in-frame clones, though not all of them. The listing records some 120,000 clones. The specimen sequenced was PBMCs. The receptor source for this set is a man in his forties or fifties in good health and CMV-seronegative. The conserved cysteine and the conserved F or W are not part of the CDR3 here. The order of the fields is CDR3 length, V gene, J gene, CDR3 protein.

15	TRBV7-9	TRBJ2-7	ASSSNGTSGSSYEQY
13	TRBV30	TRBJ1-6	AWRPSTPRSSPLH
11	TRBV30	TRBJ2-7	AWSVGGPYEQY
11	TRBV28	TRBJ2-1	ASRQQGQNEQF
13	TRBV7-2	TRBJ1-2	ASSLAGQAVYGYT
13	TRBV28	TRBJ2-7	ASRTAGQGKNEQY
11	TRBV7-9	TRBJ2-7	ASSSTSGGEQY
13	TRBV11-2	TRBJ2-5	ASSLGGNREETQY
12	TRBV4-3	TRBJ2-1	ASSQDFGGNEQF
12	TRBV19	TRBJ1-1	AISPGGAVTEAF
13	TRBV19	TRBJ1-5	ASSIVRGGNQPQH
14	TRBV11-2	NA	ASSSRLAGGGYEQY
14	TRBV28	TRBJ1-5	ASRQLGTISNQPQH
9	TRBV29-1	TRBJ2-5	SVQLQETQY
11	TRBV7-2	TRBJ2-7	ASSQRGGYEQY
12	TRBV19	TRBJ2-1	ASSKYSEYNEQF
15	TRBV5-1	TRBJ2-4	ASSPSDYLKAENIQY
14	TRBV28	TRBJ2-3	ASSLRTSGLQNTQY
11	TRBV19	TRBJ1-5	ASSKQSNQPQH
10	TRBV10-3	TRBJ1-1	AISIEGAKAF
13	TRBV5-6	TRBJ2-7	ASSLGQVSSYEQY
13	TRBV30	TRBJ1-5	AWSKGQGANQPQH
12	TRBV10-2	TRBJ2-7	ASTRGGGSYEQY
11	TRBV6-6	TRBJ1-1	ASSPQGYTEAF
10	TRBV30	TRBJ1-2	AWRGTGEGYT
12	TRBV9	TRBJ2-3	ASSRGQGPDTQY
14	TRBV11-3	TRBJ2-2	ASSRAGTSFAGELF
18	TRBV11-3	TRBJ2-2	ASSLDLPLSDSKITGELF
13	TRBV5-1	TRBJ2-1	ASRYGGGAYNEQF
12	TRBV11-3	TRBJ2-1	ASGASGRYNEQF
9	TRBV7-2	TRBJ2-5	ASSQGLEQY
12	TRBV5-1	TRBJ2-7	ASSPAASRPEQY
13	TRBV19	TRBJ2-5	ASSILGQGSETQY